These 12 T cell receptor beta chains were sequenced from one sample in a study of T-cell memory formation after mild COVID-19. TCRdb itself ran the 5' RACE reads through MiXCR, one entry per CDR3 protein. The sample lists hundreds of thousands of distinct CDR3 sequences, roughly 20% occurring once. Source material: PBMCs or a T cell subset sorted from them (not recorded which). These receptors all stem from an adult woman who had mild COVID-19 (a few samples of this study predate the infection). Cell type and time point are not known.

There are many counts of this clonotype. The V and J genes are TRBV29-1 and TRBJ1-2, with D possibly matching TRBD1 (6 bases). V lost 6 bases and J 2 bases, leaving 13 bases between the germline ends. Germline CDR1 SQVTM, CDR2 ANQGSEA. The CDR3 extends over 13 amino acids. CDR3 in DNA: TGCAGCGTCATCGGGGACACAAACTATGGCTACACCTTC. Protein sequence: CSVIGDTNYGYTF.

This clonotype was seen a few times. This chain connects TRBV7-2 to TRBJ1-2, with a weak D call TRBD1 (5 bases). V lost 5 bases, J lost 0 bases, and 13 bases lay in between. The CDR3 has 15 residues. Per the germline V gene, CDR1 is SGHTA and CDR2 is FQGNSA. For the CDR3, the DNA is TGTGCCAGCAGCCCCAGCGGGGCTACTAACTATGGCTACACCTTC. The encoded protein is CASSPSGATNYGYTF.

This clonotype occurred a few times. This chain connects TRBV9 to TRBJ1-4; 7 bases map to TRBD1. The germline gives CDR1 SGDLS, CDR2 YYNGEE. CDR3 length: 16 residues. V dropped 0 bases and J dropped 4; count of bases not matched to a gene: 6. CDR3 in amino acids: CASSVGSTGLNEKLFF. The CDR3 nucleotides read TGTGCCAGCAGCGTAGGCTCGACAGGGCTTAATGAAAAACTGTTTTTT.

This clonotype was counted a few times. The chain links TRBV12-3 or TRBV12-4 to TRBJ1-1; TRBD1 is a possible D gene (5 bases). V lost 6 bases, J lost 6 bases, and 11 bases lay in between. The CDR3 is made up of 12 amino acids. The CDR3 is CASSWTTPEAFF. In DNA form, the CDR3 reads TGTGCCAGCAGCTGGACAACACCTGAAGCTTTCTTT.

The V call is TRBV7-2, the J call TRBJ2-3; 14 positions agree with TRBD2. The V segment lost 6 bases and the J segment 0 bases; nucleotides outside the gene matches: 11. CDR3 length: 19 residues. Germline lookup yields CDR1 SGHTA and CDR2 FQGNSA. The CDR3 coding sequence is TGTGCCAGCAGGGCTCGGACTAGCGGGAGGCCTTACAGCACAGATACGCAGTATTTT. This encodes CASRARTSGRPYSTDTQYF.

This clonotype occurred many times. The rearrangement joins TRBV4-1 to TRBJ2-7, with 11 bases that match TRBD1. CDR3 length equals 17 residues. The germline CDR1 and CDR2 sequences are MGHRA and YSYEKL. The ends lost 3 bases at V and 3 bases at J; junction bases unmatched: 10. The CDR3 region is CASSQPGGTGGFYEQYF. CDR3 sequence (DNA): TGCGCCAGCAGCCAGCCGGGGGGGACAGGGGGTTTCTACGAGCAGTACTTC.

This clonotype was picked up a small number of times. The CDR3 here is CASSPGDEQYF. DNA for the CDR3: TGTGCCAGCTCTCCCGGGGACGAGCAGTACTTC. The V and J genes are TRBV6-6 and TRBJ2-7; a possible D gene is TRBD2 (5 bases). CDR3 length: 11 amino acids. Per the germline V gene, CDR1 is MNHNY and CDR2 is SVGAGI (reference sequence). V was cut by 8 bases and J by 5 bases, with 10 bases left in between.

This clonotype was recorded at least ten times. The CDR3 coding sequence is TGTGCCAGCAGCTTGGCCGTCCAGGGGAAACCCTCATATAGGCAGCCCCAGCATTTT. Its protein product is CASSLAVQGKPSYRQPQHF. The genes are TRBV7-3 and TRBJ1-5; D is possibly TRBD1 (6 bases). Per germline, CDR1 SGHTA and CDR2 FQGTGA. The CDR3 contains 19 residues. Trimming shortened V by 3 bases and J by 7 bases, and 28 bases separated the two germline ends.

This clonotype was detected ten times or more. The chain couples TRBV5-1 to TRBJ2-1; TRBD2 matches at 13 bases. This CDR3 comprises 17 residues. Germline V CDR1 and CDR2: SGHRS, YFSETQ. V lost 4 bases, J lost 4 bases, and 8 bases stayed unmatched. The DNA for the CDR3 is TGCGCCAGCAGCAACGGACTAGCGGGAGTAGGTTACAATGAGCAGTTCTTC. Translated: CASSNGLAGVGYNEQFF.

J is TRBJ2-1 and V is TRBV5-1; maybe TRBD1 (6 bases). CDR3 length: 13 amino acids. V lost 2 bases, J lost 5 bases, and 8 bases lay in between. CDR1 SGHRS and CDR2 YFSETQ come from the germline V gene. CDR3 protein: CASSFPGDNEQFF. DNA for the CDR3: TGCGCCAGCAGCTTCCCAGGGGACAATGAGCAGTTCTTC.

The chain has TRBV12-3 or TRBV12-4 and TRBJ2-7; a weak D match, TRBD1 (6 bases). Trimming shortened V by 6 bases and J by 2 bases, and 11 bases separated the two germline ends. This CDR3 is 13 amino acids long. CDR3 protein: CASSSRTAYEQYF. Written as DNA, the CDR3 is TGTGCCAGCAGCTCCAGGACAGCCTACGAGCAGTACTTC.

The rearrangement joins TRBV12-3 or TRBV12-4 to TRBJ2-7; 7 nucleotides line up with TRBD1. V shed 4 bases and J 2 bases; nucleotides not matched to a gene: 5. The CDR3 spans 14 residues. CDR3 DNA sequence: TGTGCCAGCAGTTCAGGGGGAACCCCCTACGAGCAGTACTTC. This sequence encodes CASSSGGTPYEQYF.